This entry concerns a single TCR beta chain. Its target is unknown. A second PCR, run for roughly 7 to 12 cycles, used a sample-barcoded 5' primer plus a J-beta primer mix. TCRdb fed the 5' RACE reads into MiXCR, producing one record per CDR3 protein. The table shows some 900,000 distinct CDR3 sequences, with roughly 50% occurring only once. The CDR3 sequence is 14 residues long. CDR1 and CDR2 (germline): KGHSH, LQKENI. This record comes from a study of blood T cells in healthy people across ages. Study context: Researchers report that template switching captured about one barcoded beta molecule per two T cells. Regarding the study as a whole: From one million sequenced T cells, diversity estimates were lower bounds.

Donation came from healthy Caucasian individuals in Russia who were aged 6 to 90. Each donor supplied roughly 9 milliliters of peripheral blood. The sequenced sample consisted of blood. The receptor was isolated from a man aged 30 to 45 in good health. The rearrangement links TRBV18 to TRBJ2-1; TRBD1 is a possible D gene (6 bases). The last part of the DNA fits TRBJ2-7 better; the J call may be wrong. DNA of the CDR3: TGTGCCAGCTCACCACCGAACAGGGTCGGCGAGCAGTACTTC. Protein sequence: CASSPPNRVGEQYF.